Below are 6 T cell receptor beta chains sequenced from a single sample in a study of shared clonotypes between healthy human individuals (dated by TCRdb to the early 2020s). Libraries were built with the immunoSEQ multiplex PCR assay. The table was pulled from immuneACCESS by TCRdb, which kept in-frame rearrangements only. Such tables lose some clones; where checked, under half of the loss comes from unresolved V genes, and the rest has no known cause. The sample records about 2.3 million clones, about 92% of which are singletons. The ten largest clones take up under 0.45% of the sample. The specimen sequenced was naive CD4+ T cells from PBMCs. This specimen's cell subset or site label, interpreted: CD45RA+ positively selected. The source is a man in his late teens or twenties in good health. Some clones in this sample may be carry-over from other donors' samples.

The rearrangement joins TRBV2 to TRBJ2-2; no clear D. The CDR3 runs to 15 residues. V was trimmed by 3 bases and J by 5 bases, leaving 13 bases between them. From germline, CDR1 is SNHLY and CDR2 FYNNEI. The CDR3 sequence: CASSELALWTGELFF. CDR3 DNA sequence: TGTGCCAGCAGTGAGTTGGCATTGTGGACCGGGGAGCTGTTTTTT. Looking up the rest from reference TRBV2 and TRBJ2-2 gives the full variable domain: EPEVTQTPSHQVTQMGQEVILRCVPISNHLYFYWYRQILGQKVEFLVSFYNNEISEKSEIFDDQFSVERPDGSNFTLKIRSTKLEDSAMYFCASSELALWTGELFFGEGSRLTVL.

The rearrangement joins TRBV5-1 to TRBJ2-2; no firm D call. V gave up 4 bases and J gave up 7 bases, with 17 bases separating them. Germline V CDR1 and CDR2: SGHRS, YFSETQ. The CDR3 has 15 residues. The CDR3 reads CASSPETQPGGELFF. CDR3 nucleotides: TGCGCCAGCAGCCCAGAGACTCAACCGGGCGGGGAGCTGTTTTTT. The whole variable domain, remainder taken from reference TRBV5-1 and TRBJ2-2, is KAGVTQTPRYLIKTRGQQVTLSCSPISGHRSVSWYQQTPGQGLQFLFEYFSETQRNKGNFPGRFSGRQFSNSRSEMNVSTLELGDSALYLCASSPETQPGGELFFGEGSRLTVL.

The chain joins TRBV5-1 to TRBJ2-3, with D maybe TRBD2 (5 bases). Germline V lookup: CDR1 SGHRS, CDR2 YFSETQ. V shed 2 bases and J shed 2 bases, with 9 bases lying between them. The CDR3 is 14 residues long. CDR3 coding DNA: TGCGCCAGCAGCTTAGGACTCTTCACAGATACGCAGTATTTT. Translated: CASSLGLFTDTQYF.

This sequence joins TRBV28 and TRBJ1-5; 8 bases map to TRBD1. V was pared by 7 bases and J by 6 bases, with 11 bases of the junction left unmatched. Germline V CDR1 and CDR2: MDHEN, SYDVKM. The CDR3 length is 15 residues. The CDR3 is CASTAPRGRTQPQHF. The CDR3, as DNA: TGTGCCAGCACGGCCCCCAGGGGGCGAACTCAGCCCCAGCATTTT.

V gene TRBV5-1 combines with J gene TRBJ2-7; D may be TRBD1 or TRBD2 (7 bases each). CDR3 length: 14 amino acids. Germline-derived CDR1 and CDR2 are SGHRS and YFSETQ. Between the trimmed V and J ends, which lost 4 bases and 7 bases, there was a span of 18 bases. The CDR3 DNA sequence: TGCGCCAGCAGCGAGCCCCAGGGGGGGGGAGAGCAGTACTTC. It encodes CASSEPQGGGEQYF.

This rearrangement joins TRBV25-1 to TRBJ2-2; D is possibly TRBD1 (6 bases). V lost 6 bases, J lost 4 bases, and 9 bases lay in between. This CDR3 comprises 13 residues. Germline V gives CDR1 MGHDK, CDR2 SYGVNS. The CDR3 DNA is TGTGCCAGCAGGCCACAGGGCACCGGGGAGCTGTTTTTT. Amino acids: CASRPQGTGELFF.